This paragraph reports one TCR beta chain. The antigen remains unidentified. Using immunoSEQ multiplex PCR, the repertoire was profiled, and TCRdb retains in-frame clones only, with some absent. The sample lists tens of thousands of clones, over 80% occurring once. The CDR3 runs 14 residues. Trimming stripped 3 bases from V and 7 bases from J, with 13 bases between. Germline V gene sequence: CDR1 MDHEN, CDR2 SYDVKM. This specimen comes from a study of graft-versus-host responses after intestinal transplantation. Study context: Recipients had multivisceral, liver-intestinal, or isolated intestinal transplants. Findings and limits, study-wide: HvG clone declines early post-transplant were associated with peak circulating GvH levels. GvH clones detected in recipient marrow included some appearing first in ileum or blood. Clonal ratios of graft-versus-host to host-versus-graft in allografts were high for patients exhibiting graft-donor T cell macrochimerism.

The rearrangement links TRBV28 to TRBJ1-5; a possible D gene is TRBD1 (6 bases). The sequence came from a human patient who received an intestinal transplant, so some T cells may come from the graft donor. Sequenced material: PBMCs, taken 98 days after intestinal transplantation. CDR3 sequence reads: CASSLTGIDQPQHF. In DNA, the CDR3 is TGTGCCAGCAGTTTGACAGGTATAGACCAGCCCCAGCATTTT.